This entry is about one T cell receptor beta chain. The entry originates in a study of blood T cell repertoires in COVID-19. On the study more broadly: T cells, B-cell-depleted T cells, or PBMCs provided the cDNA or gDNA that served as material.

The authors' processing: Scientists estimated how many nucleated cells there were by amplifying reference gene primers. The table came from immunoSEQ multiplex PCR; TCRdb's copy has only in-frame clones and leaves some out. That table is the source of V, J and clone size, and D and trimming were worked out from the DNA. The sample contains roughly 9,900 clones, 81% of which appear only once. Germline V gives CDR1 KGHDR, CDR2 SFDVKD. V lost 0 bases, J lost 7 bases, and 19 bases lay in between. The CDR3 has 17 residues. The chain employs TRBV24-1 and TRBJ2-3; D may be TRBD1 (7 bases). The receptor was derived from a man aged 55 to 70 with active COVID-19. The material sequenced was peripheral blood. CDR3 DNA sequence: TGTGCCACCAGTGATTTGTCGGAGGGACAGCAATGGCATACGCAGTATTTT. Its translation: CATSDLSEGQQWHTQYF.